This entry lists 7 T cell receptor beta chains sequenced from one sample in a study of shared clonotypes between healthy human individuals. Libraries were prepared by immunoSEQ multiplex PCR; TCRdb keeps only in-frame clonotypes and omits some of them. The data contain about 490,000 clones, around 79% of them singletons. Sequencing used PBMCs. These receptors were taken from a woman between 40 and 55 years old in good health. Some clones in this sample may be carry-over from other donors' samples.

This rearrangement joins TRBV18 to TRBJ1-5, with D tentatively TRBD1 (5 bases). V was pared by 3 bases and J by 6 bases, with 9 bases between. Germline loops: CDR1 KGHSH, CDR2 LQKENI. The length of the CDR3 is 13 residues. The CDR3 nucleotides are TGTGCCAGCTCACCTGGGGGACGTCAGCCCCAGCATTTT. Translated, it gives CASSPGGRQPQHF.

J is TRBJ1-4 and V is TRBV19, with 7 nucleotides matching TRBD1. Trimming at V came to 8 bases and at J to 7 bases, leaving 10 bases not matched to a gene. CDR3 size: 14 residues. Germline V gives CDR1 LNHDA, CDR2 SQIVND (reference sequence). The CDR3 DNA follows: TGTGCCAGTTGTGACAGGGCCGGGAGTGAAAAACTGTTTTTT. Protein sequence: CASCDRAGSEKLFF.

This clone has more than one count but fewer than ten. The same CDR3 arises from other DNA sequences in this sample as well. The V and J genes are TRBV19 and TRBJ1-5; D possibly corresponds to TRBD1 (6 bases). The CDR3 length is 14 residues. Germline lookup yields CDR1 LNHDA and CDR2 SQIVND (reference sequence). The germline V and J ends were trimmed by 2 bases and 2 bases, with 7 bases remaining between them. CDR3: CASSISGGNQPQHF. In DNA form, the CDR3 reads TGTGCCAGTAGTATATCAGGGGGCAATCAGCCCCAGCATTTT.

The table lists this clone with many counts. The CDR3: CASSVAGSLSYNEQFF. DNA of the CDR3: TGTGCCAGCAGCGTCGCCGGGTCCCTCTCCTACAATGAGCAGTTCTTC. The chain uses TRBV9 and TRBJ2-1; D unclear. Germline V lookup: CDR1 SGDLS, CDR2 YYNGEE. The CDR3 sequence is 16 residues long. Trimming shortened V by 2 bases and J by 0 bases, and 12 bases separated the two germline ends.

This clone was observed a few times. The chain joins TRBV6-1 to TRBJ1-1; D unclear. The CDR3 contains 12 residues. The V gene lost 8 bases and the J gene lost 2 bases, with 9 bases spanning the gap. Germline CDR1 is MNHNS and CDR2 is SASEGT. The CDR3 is CASEWGNTEAFF. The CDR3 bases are TGTGCCAGCGAGTGGGGAAACACTGAAGCTTTCTTT.

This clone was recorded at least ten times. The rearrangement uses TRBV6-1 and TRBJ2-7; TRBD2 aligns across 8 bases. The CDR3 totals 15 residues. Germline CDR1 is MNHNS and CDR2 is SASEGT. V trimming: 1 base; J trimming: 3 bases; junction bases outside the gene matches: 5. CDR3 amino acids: CASSEEAGVYYEQYF. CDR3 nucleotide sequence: TGTGCCAGCAGTGAAGAAGCGGGAGTCTACTACGAGCAGTACTTC.

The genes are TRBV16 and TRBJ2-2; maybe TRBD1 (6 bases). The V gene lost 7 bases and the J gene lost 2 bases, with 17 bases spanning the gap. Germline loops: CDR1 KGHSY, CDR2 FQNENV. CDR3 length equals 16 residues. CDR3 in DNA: TGTGCCAGCACCCCTCGAGGACAGCAAAACACCGGGGAGCTGTTTTTT. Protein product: CASTPRGQQNTGELFF.